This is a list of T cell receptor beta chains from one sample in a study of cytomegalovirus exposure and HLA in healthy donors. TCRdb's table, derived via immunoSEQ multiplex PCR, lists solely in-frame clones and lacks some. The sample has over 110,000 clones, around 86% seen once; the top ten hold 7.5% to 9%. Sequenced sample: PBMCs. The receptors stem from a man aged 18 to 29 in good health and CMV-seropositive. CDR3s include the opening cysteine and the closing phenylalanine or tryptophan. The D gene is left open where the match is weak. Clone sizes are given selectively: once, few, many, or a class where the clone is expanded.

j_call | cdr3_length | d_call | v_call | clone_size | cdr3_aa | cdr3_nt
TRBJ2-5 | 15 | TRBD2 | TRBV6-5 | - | CASSQRGGTQETQYF | TGTGCCAGCAGTCAGCGGGGGGGAACCCAAGAGACCCAGTACTTC
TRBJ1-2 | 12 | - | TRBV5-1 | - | CASKVLEDGYTF | TGCGCCAGCAAGGTGCTGGAGGATGGCTACACCTTC
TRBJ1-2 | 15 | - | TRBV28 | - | CASSLDEEVNYGYTF | TGTGCCAGCAGTTTAGATGAGGAGGTCAACTATGGCTACACCTTC
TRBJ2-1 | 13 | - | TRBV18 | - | CASSILAGNEQFF | TGTGCCAGCTCAATCCTAGCTGGGAATGAGCAGTTCTTC
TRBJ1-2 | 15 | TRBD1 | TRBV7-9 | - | CASSPLGQGWVGYTF | TGTGCCAGCAGCCCTCTGGGACAGGGATGGGTTGGCTACACCTTC
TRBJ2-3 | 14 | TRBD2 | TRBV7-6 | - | CASSLEAGGDTQYF | TGTGCCAGCAGCTTAGAGGCGGGGGGTGATACGCAGTATTTT
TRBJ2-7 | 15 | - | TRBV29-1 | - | CSVVDPGSGIYEQYF | TGCAGCGTTGTGGACCCAGGGTCCGGAATCTACGAGCAGTACTTC
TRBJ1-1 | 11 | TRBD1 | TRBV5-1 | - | CASKTGAKAFF | TGCGCCAGCAAAACAGGGGCTAAAGCTTTCTTT
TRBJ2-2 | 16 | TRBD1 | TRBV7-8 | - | CASSPGQGANTGELFF | TGTGCCAGCAGCCCCGGACAGGGAGCGAACACCGGGGAGCTGTTTTTT
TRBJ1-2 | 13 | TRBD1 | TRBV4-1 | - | CASSYGTGEGYTF | TGCGCCAGCAGCTACGGGACAGGGGAGGGCTACACCTTC
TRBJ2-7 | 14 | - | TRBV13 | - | CASSLGGSTYEQYF | TGTGCCAGCAGCTTGGGTGGGAGTACCTACGAGCAGTACTTC
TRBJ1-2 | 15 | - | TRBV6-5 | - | CASSYSLLTGYGYTF | TGTGCCAGCAGTTACTCACTTTTAACAGGGTATGGCTACACCTTC
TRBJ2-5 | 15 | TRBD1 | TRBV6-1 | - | CASIKNPGTGETQYF | TGTGCCAGCATAAAGAACCCCGGGACAGGGGAGACCCAGTACTTC
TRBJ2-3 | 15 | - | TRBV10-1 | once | CASSELSGDQGTQYF | TGCGCCAGCAGTGAACTTTCAGGGGACCAGGGTACGCAGTATTTT
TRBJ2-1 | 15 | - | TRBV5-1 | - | CASSLDRASYNEQFF | TGCGCCAGCAGCTTGGACAGGGCGTCCTACAATGAGCAGTTCTTC
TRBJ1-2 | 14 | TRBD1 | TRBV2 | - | CASSGTGGSYGYTF | TGTGCCAGCAGTGGGACAGGGGGATCGTATGGCTACACCTTC
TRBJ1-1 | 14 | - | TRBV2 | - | CASSYTGSNTEAFF | TGTGCCAGCAGTTATACAGGGTCTAACACTGAAGCTTTCTTT
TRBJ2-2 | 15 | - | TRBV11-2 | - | CASSLGPPGAGELFF | TGTGCCAGCAGCTTGGGACCCCCGGGGGCCGGGGAGCTGTTTTTT
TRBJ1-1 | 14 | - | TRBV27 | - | CASSNSRGSTEAFF | TGTGCCAGCAGTAATAGCCGGGGGAGCACTGAAGCTTTCTTT
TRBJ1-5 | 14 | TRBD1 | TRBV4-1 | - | CASSPGGSGQPQHF | TGCGCCAGCAGCCCAGGGGGTTCTGGGCAGCCCCAGCATTTT
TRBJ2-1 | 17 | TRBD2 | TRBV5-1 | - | CASSGTLTSGGANEQFF | TGCGCCAGCAGCGGGACACTGACTAGCGGGGGGGCCAATGAGCAGTTCTTC
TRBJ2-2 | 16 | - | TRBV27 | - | CASSQNTGSNTGELFF | TGTGCCAGCAGTCAAAATACAGGGAGCAACACCGGGGAGCTGTTTTTT
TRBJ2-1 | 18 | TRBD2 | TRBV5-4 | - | CASSSLELAGDTYNEQFF | TGTGCCAGCAGCTCACTCGAACTAGCGGGGGACACCTACAATGAGCAGTTCTTC
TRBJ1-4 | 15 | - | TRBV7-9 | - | CASSWGLATNEKLFF | TGTGCCAGCTCCTGGGGCCTAGCAACTAATGAAAAACTGTTTTTT
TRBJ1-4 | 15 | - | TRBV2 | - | CASVRATATNEKLFF | TGTGCCAGCGTTAGAGCGACCGCAACTAATGAAAAACTGTTTTTT
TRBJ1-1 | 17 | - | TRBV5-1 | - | CASSLRGGGIGNTEAFF | TGCGCCAGCAGCCTAAGGGGCGGCGGAATTGGGAACACTGAAGCTTTCTTT
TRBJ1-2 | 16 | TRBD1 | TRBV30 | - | CASASGQGVGSYGYTF | TGTGCCTCTGCGTCGGGACAGGGGGTTGGGTCCTATGGCTACACCTTC
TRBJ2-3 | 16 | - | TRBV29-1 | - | CSVRSRGDTGTDTQYF | TGCAGCGTTCGGTCTCGTGGCGACACCGGCACAGATACGCAGTATTTT
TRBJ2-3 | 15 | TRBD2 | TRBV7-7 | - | CASSLVASGDDTQYF | TGTGCTAGCAGCTTAGTTGCTAGCGGAGATGATACGCAGTATTTT
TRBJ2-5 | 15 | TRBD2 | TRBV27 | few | CASSLLADFQETQYF | TGTGCCAGCAGTTTACTAGCGGACTTTCAAGAGACCCAGTACTTC
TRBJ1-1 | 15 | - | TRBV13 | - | CASSLLGGMNTEAFF | TGTGCCAGCAGCTTACTTGGAGGCATGAACACTGAAGCTTTCTTT
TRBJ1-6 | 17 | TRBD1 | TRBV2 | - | CASSEIGGQFYNSPLHF | TGTGCCAGCAGTGAAATAGGGGGACAGTTTTATAATTCACCCCTCCACTTT
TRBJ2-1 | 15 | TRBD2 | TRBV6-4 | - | CASSVGTSGYNEQFF | TGTGCCAGCAGTGTTGGGACTAGCGGATACAATGAGCAGTTCTTC
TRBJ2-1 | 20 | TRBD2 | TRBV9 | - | CASSVRSSSGSFGSYNEQFF | TGTGCCAGCAGCGTAAGAAGTTCTAGCGGGAGTTTTGGCTCCTACAATGAGCAGTTCTTC
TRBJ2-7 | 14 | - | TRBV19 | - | CASSIARFSYEQYF | TGTGCCAGTAGTATAGCCCGGTTTTCCTACGAGCAGTACTTC
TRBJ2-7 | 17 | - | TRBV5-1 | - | CASSLDPGKGGSYEQYF | TGCGCCAGCAGCTTGGACCCCGGAAAAGGGGGCTCCTACGAGCAGTACTTC
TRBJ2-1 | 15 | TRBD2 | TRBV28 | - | CASSLVREGRYEQFF | TGTGCCAGCAGTTTGGTACGGGAGGGCCGCTATGAGCAGTTCTTC
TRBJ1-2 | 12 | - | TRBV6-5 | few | CASSNTGYGYTF | TGTGCCAGCAGCAATACAGGGTATGGCTACACCTTC
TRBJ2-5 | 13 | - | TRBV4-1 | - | CASSQQGWETQYF | TGCGCCAGCAGCCAGCAGGGTTGGGAGACCCAGTACTTC
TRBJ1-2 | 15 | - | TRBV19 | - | CASWPGGMTSYGYTF | TGTGCCAGTTGGCCCGGAGGGATGACTAGCTATGGCTACACCTTC
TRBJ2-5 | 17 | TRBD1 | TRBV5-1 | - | CASSWGPGTGGRETQYF | TGCGCCAGCAGCTGGGGGCCGGGGACAGGGGGCCGGGAGACCCAGTACTTC
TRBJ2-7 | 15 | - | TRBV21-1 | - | CASSKGDKKDYEQYF | TGTGCCAGCAGCAAAGGTGACAAGAAAGACTACGAGCAGTACTTC
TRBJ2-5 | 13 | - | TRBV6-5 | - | CASRIQYQETQYF | TGTGCCAGCAGGATACAGTACCAAGAGACCCAGTACTTC